This is a list of T cell receptor beta chains from one sample in a study of blood T cell repertoires in COVID-19. TCRdb's copy holds only in-frame clones and misses some; the assay was immunoSEQ multiplex PCR. The sample lists approximately 220,000 clones, roughly four fifths occurring once. Sequencing was performed on PBMCs or T cells enriched from blood (not recorded which). The source of these receptors is a woman between 50 and 59 years old who had been exposed to COVID-19. Each CDR3 is given with its conserved first and last residue. A D gene is named only where the DNA matches it firmly. The size entry is marked missing in some rows and otherwise reads once, few, many or a size class.

j_gene | d_gene | abundance | v_gene | CDR3nt | CDR3aa
TRBJ2-3 | . | . | TRBV15 | TGTGCCACCAGCAGAGATAGTGGTTCCCGGGCCAGGGGCTACACAGATACGCAGTATTTT | CATSRDSGSRARGYTDTQYF
TRBJ1-1 | . | few | TRBV28 | TGTGCCAGCAGAATGGGGGGGTTAGACAACACTGAAGCTTTCTTT | CASRMGGLDNTEAFF
TRBJ2-7 | . | . | TRBV12-3/TRBV12-4 | TGTGCCAGCAGTTTCACAGGGTGGAACGAGCAGTACTTC | CASSFTGWNEQYF
TRBJ2-1 | TRBD2 | . | TRBV10-3 | TGCGAACAGCGGGGGGATTCCTACAATGAGCAGTTCTTC | CEQRGDSYNEQFF
TRBJ2-1 | TRBD2 | . | TRBV5-1 | TGCGCCAGCAGCTTGGCTAGCGGGGGAAACAATGAGCAGTTCTTC | CASSLASGGNNEQFF
TRBJ1-5 | TRBD1 | . | TRBV19 | TGTGCCAGTAGCAGGGGGCTGGGCAATCAGCCCCAGCATTTT | CASSRGLGNQPQHF
TRBJ2-2 | TRBD1 | . | TRBV7-2 | TGTGCCAGCAGCCGTGGACAGGGGAGGACCGGGGAGCTGTTTTTT | CASSRGQGRTGELFF
TRBJ2-7 | TRBD1 | many | TRBV7-9 | TGTGCCAGCAGCTTCGGACAGGCCTACGAGCAGTACTTC | CASSFGQAYEQYF
TRBJ2-7 | TRBD1 | . | TRBV19 | TGTGCCAGTAGCTTAGGATCCGGGACAGCTACCTACGAGCAGTACTTC | CASSLGSGTATYEQYF
TRBJ1-4 | . | . | TRBV27 | TGTGCCAGCAGTTTATCGTCAGGGGTTGAAAAACTGTTTTTT | CASSLSSGVEKLFF
TRBJ2-1 | TRBD2 | many | TRBV19 | TGTGCCAGTAGTTTGGGGGGGTCGAGCTCTCATGAGCAGTTCTTC | CASSLGGSSSHEQFF
TRBJ1-6 | . | . | TRBV2 | TGTGCCAGCACTGACGAGAGATATAATTCACCCCTCCACTTT | CASTDERYNSPLHF
TRBJ1-2 | . | . | TRBV3-1/TRBV3-2 | TGTGCCAGCAGCCAAGGAGACAGAACCTATGGCTACACCTTC | CASSQGDRTYGYTF
TRBJ1-1 | . | . | TRBV15 | TGTGCCACCAGCACAGGGTGGAACACTGAAGCTTTCTTT | CATSTGWNTEAFF
TRBJ2-7 | . | . | TRBV11-2 | TGTGCCAGCAGCTTCGGTAATGGACGAGGGGAGCAGTACTTC | CASSFGNGRGEQYF
TRBJ2-1 | . | . | TRBV12-5 | TGTGCTAGTGGTTTCGATTTAGACAGGTACGATGAGCAGTTCTTC | CASGFDLDRYDEQFF
TRBJ1-1 | TRBD1 | few | TRBV19 | TGTGCCGTAACAGGGGGTATGAACACTGAAGCTTTCTTT | CAVTGGMNTEAFF
TRBJ1-1 | TRBD1 | . | TRBV24-1 | TGTGCCACCAGTGTCACGGACAGGGGGAGGACTGAAGCTTTCTTT | CATSVTDRGRTEAFF
TRBJ2-7 | . | . | TRBV27 | TGTGCCAGCAGTTTGCAGGGGCAGCGGTACGAGCAGTACTTC | CASSLQGQRYEQYF
TRBJ1-4 | TRBD1 | once | TRBV19 | TGTGCCAGTATCGGACAGGATGAAAAACTGTTTTTT | CASIGQDEKLFF
TRBJ2-1 | TRBD2 | few | TRBV5-1 | TGCGCCAGCAGCCCTACTAGCGGGGATTACAATGAGCAGTTCTTC | CASSPTSGDYNEQFF
TRBJ1-5 | TRBD1 | . | TRBV9 | TGTGCCAGCAGCGTAAAGGGACAGTTTCTTAATCAGCCCCAGCATTTT | CASSVKGQFLNQPQHF
TRBJ2-1 | . | . | TRBV7-2 | TGTGCCAGCAGCTTACCGGGGGTTTACAATGAGCAGTTCTTC | CASSLPGVYNEQFF
TRBJ2-4 | . | . | TRBV29-1 | TGCAGCGTTGACGGGGCCGACTCGGGGGACATTCAGTACTTC | CSVDGADSGDIQYF
TRBJ1-2 | TRBD1 | . | TRBV5-4 | TGTGCCAGCAGCTCGCCGGGAAAACAGGGGGCTGTCTATGGCTACACCTTC | CASSSPGKQGAVYGYTF
TRBJ1-3 | TRBD1 | many | TRBV30 | TGTGCCTGGACTCGGGACAGGGGAAGAAACACCATATATTTT | CAWTRDRGRNTIYF
TRBJ1-5 | TRBD1 | . | TRBV6-2/TRBV6-3 | TGTGCCAGCAGTGAGAATGGACAGGTCCAGCCCCAGCATTTT | CASSENGQVQPQHF
TRBJ1-6 | . | . | TRBV4-1 | TGCGCCAGCAGCCGCTCCTCCGGGACGGGGGGATCCCCCCTCCACTTT | CASSRSSGTGGSPLHF
TRBJ1-6 | . | . | TRBV7-8 | TGTGCCAGCAGCTTAGCGCTACCAGGGGCTGGGGGCTCCTATAATTCACCCCTCCACTTT | CASSLALPGAGGSYNSPLHF
TRBJ2-5 | . | . | TRBV11-2 | TGTGCCAGCAGCTTAGGGACAGCACGATTAGCGGAGACCCAGTACTTC | CASSLGTARLAETQYF
TRBJ2-1 | TRBD2 | . | TRBV3-1/TRBV3-2 | TGTGCCAGCAGCCTACTAGCGGGGAGAGAAGGAGAGCAGTTCTTC | CASSLLAGREGEQFF
TRBJ1-5 | . | . | TRBV7-2 | TGTGCCAGCAGCCTCCGACAGACAAATCAGCCCCAGCATTTT | CASSLRQTNQPQHF
TRBJ1-2 | . | . | TRBV5-6 | TGTGCCAGCAGCTTGGATGTGGGCACCAACTATGGCTACACCTTC | CASSLDVGTNYGYTF
TRBJ1-2 | TRBD1 | . | TRBV25-1 | TGTGCCAGCAGTGACCTCTCGACAGGGTTTGCCAGCTGGGGCTACACCTTC | CASSDLSTGFASWGYTF
TRBJ2-6 | TRBD1 | once | TRBV5-4 | TGTGCCGGAAAGACAGGGGGAGTCTCTGGGGCCAACGTCCTGACTTTC | CAGKTGGVSGANVLTF
TRBJ1-1 | TRBD1 | . | TRBV2 | TGTGCCAGTACAACACAGGGGCTAGCTTTCTTT | CASTTQGLAFF
TRBJ1-4 | . | few | TRBV18 | TGTGCCAGCTCACCAACCCAGGGTACCTCCTTTAATGAAAAACTGTTTTTT | CASSPTQGTSFNEKLFF
TRBJ1-1 | . | . | TRBV7-6 | TGTGCCAGCAGCCAAGGGTGGGACACTCACACTGAAGCTTTCTTT | CASSQGWDTHTEAFF
TRBJ2-1 | TRBD2 | . | TRBV7-2 | TGTGCCAGCAGCTCCGGGGAGGGCCGCATCCTGTTCTTC | CASSSGEGRILFF